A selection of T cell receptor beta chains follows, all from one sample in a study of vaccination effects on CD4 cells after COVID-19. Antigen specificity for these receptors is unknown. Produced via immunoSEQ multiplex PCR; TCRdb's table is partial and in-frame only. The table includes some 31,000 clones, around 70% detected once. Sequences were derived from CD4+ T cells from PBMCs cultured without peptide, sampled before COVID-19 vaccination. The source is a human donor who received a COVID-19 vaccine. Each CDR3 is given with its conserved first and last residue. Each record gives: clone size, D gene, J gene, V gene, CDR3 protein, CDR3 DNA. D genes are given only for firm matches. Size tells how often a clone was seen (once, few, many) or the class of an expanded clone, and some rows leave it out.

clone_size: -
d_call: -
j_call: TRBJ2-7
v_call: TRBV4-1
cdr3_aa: CASSQLRRGSTQNYEQYF
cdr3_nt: TGCGCCAGCAGCCAACTAAGACGGGGGAGTACCCAAAACTACGAGCAGTACTTC

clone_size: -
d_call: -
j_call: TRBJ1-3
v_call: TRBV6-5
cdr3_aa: CASRTEARRNTIYF
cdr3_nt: TGTGCCAGCAGGACAGAGGCTCGGAGGAACACCATATATTTT

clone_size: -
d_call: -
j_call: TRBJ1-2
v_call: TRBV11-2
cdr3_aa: CASSLSRLFNYGYTF
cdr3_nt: TGTGCCAGCAGCTTATCGCGGTTATTTAACTATGGCTACACCTTC

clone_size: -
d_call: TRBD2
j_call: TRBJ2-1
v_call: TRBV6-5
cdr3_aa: CASSPGTSGSRGLFF
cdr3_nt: TGTGCCAGCAGTCCCGGGACTAGCGGGAGTCGGGGTCTGTTCTTC

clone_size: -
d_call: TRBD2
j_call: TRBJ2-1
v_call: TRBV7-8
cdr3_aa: CASSSQREGLNEQFF
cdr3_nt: TGTGCCAGCAGCTCCCAGCGGGAAGGCCTCAATGAGCAGTTCTTC

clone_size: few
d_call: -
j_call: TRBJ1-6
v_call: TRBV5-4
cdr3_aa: CASSHPSKGSPLHF
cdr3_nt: TGTGCCAGCAGCCATCCATCGAAGGGTTCACCCCTCCACTTT

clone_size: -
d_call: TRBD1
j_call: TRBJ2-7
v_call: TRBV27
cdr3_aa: CASSLGRTGEKMYEQYF
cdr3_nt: TGTGCCAGCAGTTTGGGCCGGACAGGGGAAAAAATGTACGAGCAGTACTTC

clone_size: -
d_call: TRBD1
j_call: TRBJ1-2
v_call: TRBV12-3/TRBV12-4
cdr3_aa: CASSLGTGNGYTF
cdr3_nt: TGTGCCAGCAGTTTAGGGACAGGGAATGGCTACACCTTC

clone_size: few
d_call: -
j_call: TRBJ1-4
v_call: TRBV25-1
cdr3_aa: CASIGAEHNEKLFF
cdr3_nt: TGTGCCAGCATAGGGGCAGAGCATAATGAAAAACTGTTTTTT

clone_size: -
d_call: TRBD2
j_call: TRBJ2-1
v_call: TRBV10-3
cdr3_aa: CASRVAGSSYNEQFF
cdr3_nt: TGTGCCTCCAGGGTAGCGGGATCCTCCTACAATGAGCAGTTCTTC

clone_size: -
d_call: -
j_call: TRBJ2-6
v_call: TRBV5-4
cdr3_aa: CASKGSWAGANVLTF
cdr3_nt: TGTGCCAGCAAGGGAAGCTGGGCTGGGGCCAACGTCCTGACTTTC

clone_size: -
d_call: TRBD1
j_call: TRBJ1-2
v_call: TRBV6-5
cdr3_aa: CASRSQGINGYTF
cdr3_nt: TGTGCCAGCAGGTCACAGGGGATAAATGGCTACACCTTC

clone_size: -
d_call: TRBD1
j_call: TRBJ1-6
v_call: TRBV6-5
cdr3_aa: CASSYVTGVGSPLHF
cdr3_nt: TGTGCCAGCAGTTACGTCACAGGGGTTGGTTCACCCCTCCACTTT

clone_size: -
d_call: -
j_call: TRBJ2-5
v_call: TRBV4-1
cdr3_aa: CASSPEDSPRETQYF
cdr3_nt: TGCGCCAGCAGCCCTGAGGACAGCCCTCGGGAGACCCAGTACTTC

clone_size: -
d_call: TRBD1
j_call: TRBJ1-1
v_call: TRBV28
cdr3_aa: CASSRQGRLTEAFF
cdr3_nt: TGTGCCAGCAGCAGACAGGGAAGGTTAACTGAAGCTTTCTTT

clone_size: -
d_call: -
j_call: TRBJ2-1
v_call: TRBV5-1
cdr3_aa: CASRDPAARDDNEQFF
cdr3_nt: TGCGCCAGCAGAGATCCCGCGGCGAGAGACGACAATGAGCAGTTCTTC

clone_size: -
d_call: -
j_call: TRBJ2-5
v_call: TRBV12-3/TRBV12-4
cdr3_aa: CASSWERGETQYF
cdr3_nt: TGTGCCAGCAGTTGGGAGAGAGGGGAGACCCAGTACTTC

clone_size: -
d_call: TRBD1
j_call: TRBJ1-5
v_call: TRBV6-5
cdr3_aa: CASKDRVVGNQPQHF
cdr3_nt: TGTGCCAGCAAGGACAGGGTGGTTGGCAATCAGCCCCAGCATTTT

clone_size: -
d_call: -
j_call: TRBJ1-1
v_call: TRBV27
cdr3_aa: CASARVNTEAFF
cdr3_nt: TGTGCCAGCGCCAGGGTCAACACTGAAGCTTTCTTT

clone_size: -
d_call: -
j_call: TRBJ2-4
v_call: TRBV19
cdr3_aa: CASSVSRPRRDIQYF
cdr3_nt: TGTGCCAGTAGTGTATCCCGACCGCGAAGGGACATTCAGTACTTC

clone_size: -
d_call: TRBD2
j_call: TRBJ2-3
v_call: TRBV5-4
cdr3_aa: CASSRGTSGSGTDTQYF
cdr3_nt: TGTGCCAGCAGCCGAGGGACTAGCGGGAGCGGCACAGATACGCAGTATTTT

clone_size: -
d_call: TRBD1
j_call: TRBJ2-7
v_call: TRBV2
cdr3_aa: CASRTVPRTGMKSYF
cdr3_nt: TGTGCCAGCAGAACGGTCCCCCGGACAGGGATGAAATCGTACTTC

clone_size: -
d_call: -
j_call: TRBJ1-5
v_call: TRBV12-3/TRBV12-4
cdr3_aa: CASSFRGDQPQHF
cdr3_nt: TGTGCCAGCAGTTTTAGGGGGGATCAGCCCCAGCATTTT

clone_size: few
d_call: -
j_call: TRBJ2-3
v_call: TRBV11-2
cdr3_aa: CASSLAGTDTQYF
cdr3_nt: TGTGCCAGCAGCTTAGCCGGCACAGATACGCAGTATTTT

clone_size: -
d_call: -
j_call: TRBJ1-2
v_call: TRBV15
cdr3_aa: CATSRSTNYGYTF
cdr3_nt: TGTGCCACCAGCAGGAGCACTAACTATGGCTACACCTTC

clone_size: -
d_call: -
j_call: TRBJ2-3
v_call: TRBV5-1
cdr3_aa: CASRVPGRERADTQYF
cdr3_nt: TGCGCCAGCAGGGTACCGGGACGCGAAAGGGCAGATACGCAGTATTTT

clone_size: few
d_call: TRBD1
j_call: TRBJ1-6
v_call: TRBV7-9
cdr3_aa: CASSSTRQGGGSPLHF
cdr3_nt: TGTGCCAGCAGCTCCACACGACAGGGAGGAGGTTCACCCCTCCACTTT

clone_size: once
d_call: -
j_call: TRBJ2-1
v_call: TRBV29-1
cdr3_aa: CSVDVGSINEQFF
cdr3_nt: TGCAGCGTTGATGTCGGGAGTATCAATGAGCAGTTCTTC

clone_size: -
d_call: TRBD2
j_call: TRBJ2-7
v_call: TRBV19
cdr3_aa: CASSTKTSGTMYEQYF
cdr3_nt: TGTGCCAGTAGTACTAAGACTAGCGGGACGATGTACGAGCAGTACTTC

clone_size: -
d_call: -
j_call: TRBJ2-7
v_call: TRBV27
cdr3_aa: CASSLSSRDYSYEQYF
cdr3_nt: TGTGCCAGCAGTTTATCGTCCAGGGATTATTCCTACGAGCAGTACTTC

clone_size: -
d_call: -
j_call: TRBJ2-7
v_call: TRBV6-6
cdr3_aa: CASSPSYEQYF
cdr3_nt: TGTGCCAGCAGTCCTTCCTACGAGCAGTACTTC

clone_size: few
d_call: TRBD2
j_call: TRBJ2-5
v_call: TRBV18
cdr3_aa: CASSRGMEETQYF
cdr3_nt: TGTGCCAGCTCGCGGGGGATGGAAGAGACCCAGTACTTC

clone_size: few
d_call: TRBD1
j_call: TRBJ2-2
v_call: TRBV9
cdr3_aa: CASSVVGQGKTGELFF
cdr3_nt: TGTGCCAGCAGCGTAGTGGGACAGGGTAAAACCGGGGAGCTGTTTTTT

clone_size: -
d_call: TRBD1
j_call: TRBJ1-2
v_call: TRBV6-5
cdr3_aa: CASFPGQGTGYTF
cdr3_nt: TGTGCCAGCTTCCCGGGACAGGGTACCGGCTACACCTTC

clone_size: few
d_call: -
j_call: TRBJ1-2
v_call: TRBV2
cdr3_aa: CASSEPGANYGYTF
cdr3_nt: TGTGCCAGCAGTGAGCCGGGAGCTAACTATGGCTACACCTTC

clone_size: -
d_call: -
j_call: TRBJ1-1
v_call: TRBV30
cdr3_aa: CAWREQTGLGAVEAFF
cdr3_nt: TGTGCCTGGAGGGAGCAGACGGGGCTTGGGGCCGTTGAAGCTTTCTTT

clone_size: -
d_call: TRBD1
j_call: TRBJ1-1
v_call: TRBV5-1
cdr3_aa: CASSWGDREVTEAFF
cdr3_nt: TGCGCCAGCAGCTGGGGGGACAGGGAGGTCACTGAAGCTTTCTTT

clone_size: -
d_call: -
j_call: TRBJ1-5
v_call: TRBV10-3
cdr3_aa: CAITDGGTQHF
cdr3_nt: TGTGCCATCACTGACGGAGGGACCCAGCATTTT

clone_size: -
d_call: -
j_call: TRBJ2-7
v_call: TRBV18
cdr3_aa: CASSPPGVNYEQYF
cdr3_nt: TGTGCCAGCTCACCACCGGGGGTGAACTACGAGCAGTACTTC

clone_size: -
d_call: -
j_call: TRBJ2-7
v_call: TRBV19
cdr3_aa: CASRLRAVFHEQYF
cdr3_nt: TGTGCCAGTCGACTCAGGGCGGTTTTCCACGAGCAGTACTTC

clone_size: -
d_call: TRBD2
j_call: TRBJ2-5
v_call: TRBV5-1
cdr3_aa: CASSFNPGGQETQYF
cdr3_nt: TGCGCCAGCAGCTTCAATCCGGGAGGGCAAGAGACCCAGTACTTC

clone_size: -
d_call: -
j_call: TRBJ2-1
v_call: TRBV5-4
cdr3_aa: CASSFSPDRGYNEQFF
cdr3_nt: TGTGCCAGCAGCTTTTCCCCGGACCGGGGTTACAATGAGCAGTTCTTC

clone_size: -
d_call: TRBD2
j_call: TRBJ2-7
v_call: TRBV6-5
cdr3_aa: CASSYDMGLAGVEQYF
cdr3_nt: TGTGCCAGCAGTTATGATATGGGACTAGCGGGAGTCGAGCAGTACTTC

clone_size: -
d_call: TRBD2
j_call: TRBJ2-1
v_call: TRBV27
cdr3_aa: CASSLPRLAGVNEQFF
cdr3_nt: TGTGCCAGCAGTTTGCCCAGACTAGCGGGCGTCAATGAGCAGTTCTTC

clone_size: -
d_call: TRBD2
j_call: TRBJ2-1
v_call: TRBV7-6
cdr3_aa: CASSLGAGGAGEQFF
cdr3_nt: TGTGCCAGCAGCTTAGGGGCGGGGGGGGCCGGAGAGCAGTTCTTC

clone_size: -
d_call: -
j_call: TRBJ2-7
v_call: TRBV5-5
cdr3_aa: CASSLDGNSYEQYF
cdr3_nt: TGTGCCAGCAGCTTGGATGGCAACTCCTACGAGCAGTACTTC

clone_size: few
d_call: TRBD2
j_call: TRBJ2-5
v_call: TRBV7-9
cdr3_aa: CASSSGTSTKTQYF
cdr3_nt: TGTGCCAGCAGCTCCGGGACTAGTACAAAGACCCAGTACTTC

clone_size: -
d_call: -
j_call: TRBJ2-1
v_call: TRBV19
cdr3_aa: CASSRTRGNEQFF
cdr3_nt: TGTGCCAGTAGTAGGACACGAGGCAATGAGCAGTTCTTC

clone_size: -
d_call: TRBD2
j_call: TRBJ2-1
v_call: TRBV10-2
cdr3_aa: CASSESGGSYNEQFF
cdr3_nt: TGCGCCAGCAGTGAGTCGGGGGGGTCCTACAATGAGCAGTTCTTC

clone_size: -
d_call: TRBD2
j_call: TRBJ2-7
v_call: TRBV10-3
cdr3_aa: CAINSAGGRNEQYF
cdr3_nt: TGTGCCATCAATTCCGCGGGAGGGCGGAACGAGCAGTACTTC

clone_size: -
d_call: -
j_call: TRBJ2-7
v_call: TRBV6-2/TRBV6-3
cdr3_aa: CASSESPISYEQYF
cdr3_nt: TGTGCCAGCAGTGAGTCTCCCATCTCCTACGAGCAGTACTTC

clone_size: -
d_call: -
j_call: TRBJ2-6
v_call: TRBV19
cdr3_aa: CASSTRDLPSGANVLTF
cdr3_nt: TGTGCCAGTAGTACCAGGGATCTTCCCTCTGGGGCCAACGTCCTGACTTTC

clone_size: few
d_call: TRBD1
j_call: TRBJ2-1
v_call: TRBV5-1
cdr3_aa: CASSLTPPGQGRNEQFF
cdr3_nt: TGCGCCAGCAGCTTGACCCCACCAGGACAGGGTAGGAATGAGCAGTTCTTC

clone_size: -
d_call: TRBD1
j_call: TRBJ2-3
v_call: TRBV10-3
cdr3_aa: CAISESRSTGGSGGLITDTQYF
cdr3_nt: TGTGCCATCAGTGAGTCACGCTCGACAGGGGGCTCCGGCGGGCTTATCACAGATACGCAGTATTTT